This T cell receptor (beta chain) emerged from a study of shared clonotypes between healthy human individuals. To note about this clone: What it recognizes is unknown.

Evenly divided among several immunoSEQ plates was the genomic DNA of each subset. Clones were read by immunoSEQ multiplex PCR, and TCRdb kept only the in-frame ones, dropping some. Among 170,000 or so clones listed, 60% to 75% were seen once. The CDR3 length is 15 residues. Unmatched junction bases numbered 10, after V lost 6 bases and J lost 6 bases. Germline CDR1 and CDR2: SEHNR and FQNEAQ (reference sequence). Points from the study as a whole: Naive subsets tended to show greater estimated richness than memory subsets. Around 5% of naive CD4 clonotypes were common to several donors. Sequencing depth was expected to affect clonotype sharing among donors.

This chain connects TRBV7-9 to TRBJ2-1; 8 nucleotides match TRBD2. This TCR came from a man aged 25-40 years in good health. Specimen: memory CD4+ T cells sorted from blood. Subset denoted: CD45RA-negative fraction. In DNA form, the CDR3 reads TGTGCCAGCAGTAGTACGGGAGGGCCATCCAATGAGCAGTTCTTC. Amino acid sequence: CASSSTGGPSNEQFF.